This TCR beta chain was documented in a study of response to subunit inactivated influenza vaccine. Overall study findings and caveats: T cells newly recruited by each seasonal influenza vaccination are few, the authors suggested.

This clonotype was seen only a few times. Its antigen is not known. CDR3 length: 15 amino acids. Germline values: CDR1 DFQATT, CDR2 SNEGSKA (reference sequence). Trimming removed 5 bases from V and 3 bases from J; junction bases left unmatched: 10. TCRdb itself ran the RT-PCR reads through MiXCR, one entry per CDR3 protein. Here the sample spans about 500,000 distinct CDR3 sequences, 16% being singletons. V and J are TRBV20-1 and TRBJ2-3; 8 bases map to TRBD2. This sample comprised CD4+ T cells sorted from PBMCs, obtained around 25 months after vaccination. The receptor comes from a man between 45 and 75 years old who received an inactivated influenza vaccine. CDR3 region: CSAELGGRRTDTQYF. DNA of the CDR3: TGCAGTGCTGAACTAGGCGGGAGGAGGACAGATACGCAGTATTTT.